The 32 T cell receptor beta chains given below trace back to one sample, sequenced in a study of cytomegalovirus exposure and HLA in healthy donors. A multiplex PCR was run with 60 Vbeta primers and 13 Jbeta primers. Assay used: immunoSEQ multiplex PCR; TCRdb lists only in-frame clones, some missing. Among about 130,000 clones, approximately 77% were seen once, and the ten largest hold more than 1.1%. Sequenced: PBMCs. These receptors were taken from a woman in her thirties or forties in good health and CMV-seronegative.

V gene TRBV5-4 combines with J gene TRBJ1-1, with TRBD1 matching over 7 bases. CDR3 length: 14 residues. Germline CDR1 is SGHNT and CDR2 is YYREEE (reference sequence). J gave up 7 bases and V 4 bases, and 10 bases lay outside the gene matches. CDR3 amino acids: CASSRDRVTLEAFF. Written as DNA, the CDR3 is TGTGCCAGCAGCCGTGACAGGGTAACCCTTGAAGCTTTCTTT.

The chain has TRBV4-1 and TRBJ2-7, with 8 bases matching TRBD2. Looked up from germline, CDR1 is MGHRA and CDR2 is YSYEKL. This CDR3 has 19 residues. V gave up 3 bases and J gave up 1 base; unmatched junction bases: 17. CDR3: CASSQRDSSGGSYSYEQYF. In DNA, the CDR3 is TGCGCCAGCAGCCAGAGAGATTCCAGCGGGGGATCCTATTCCTACGAGCAGTACTTC.

V gene TRBV29-1 combines with J gene TRBJ2-7; D perhaps matches TRBD2 (5 bases). CDR3 length: 11 residues. V shed 7 bases and J shed 6 bases, with 13 bases lying between them. Germline V gene lookup returns CDR1 SQVTM and CDR2 ANQGSEA. CDR3 bases: TGCAGCGCCCTGGGAGAAGGCGAGCAGTACTTC. Translating it yields CSALGEGEQYF.

The chain combines TRBV27 with TRBJ1-2; D is ambiguous. Germline V CDR1 and CDR2: MNHEY, SMNVEV (reference sequence). The V end was cut by 4 bases, the J end by 4 bases, with 19 bases between. The CDR3 is 16 amino acids. Here the CDR3 reads CASSSVLGLGGYGYTF. The CDR3 region has the DNA TGTGCCAGCAGTTCTGTCCTAGGTCTAGGCGGCTATGGCTACACCTTC.

The chain carries TRBV4-2 and TRBJ2-2, with D possibly TRBD2 on 6 matching bases. There are 14 residues in the CDR3. Germline CDR1 and CDR2: LGHNA and YNFKEQ. Trimming pared 3 bases from V and 4 bases from J, leaving 9 bases between. The CDR3 sequence: CASSQAGRTGELFF. For the CDR3, the DNA is TGTGCCAGCAGCCAGGCGGGGCGCACCGGGGAGCTGTTTTTT.

This chain links TRBV7-9 with TRBJ2-7; 12 bases align to TRBD2. This CDR3 is built from 16 residues. The ends lost 5 bases at V and 6 bases at J; junction bases unmatched: 11. From germline, CDR1 is SEHNR and CDR2 FQNEAQ (reference sequence). The DNA of the CDR3 is TGTGCCAGCAGCCCCCTCCTAGCGGGGGGGCCTGGCGAGCAGTACTTC. Its protein is CASSPLLAGGPGEQYF.

This chain uses TRBV2 with TRBJ2-7; D is unresolved. Germline loops: CDR1 SNHLY, CDR2 FYNNEI. V gave up 5 bases and J gave up 4 bases, with 6 bases separating them. The CDR3 is made up of 11 amino acids. The CDR3 sequence is CASSYSYEQYF. In DNA form, the CDR3 reads TGTGCCAGCAGTTATAGTTACGAGCAGTACTTC.

The chain is built from TRBV18 and TRBJ2-2; D gene uncertain. CDR1 and CDR2 (germline): KGHSH, LQKENI. V lost 0 bases and J lost 5, with 10 bases in between. The CDR3 spans 15 residues. CDR3 loop: CASSPPPSLTGELFF. The CDR3 DNA is TGTGCCAGCTCACCACCGCCTAGTTTGACCGGGGAGCTGTTTTTT.

The chain couples TRBV5-4 to TRBJ2-1, with TRBD2 matching 7 bases. V shed 4 bases, J shed 0 bases, and the junction held 10 bases outside the gene matches. CDR1 and CDR2 from the germline V gene are SGHNT and YYREEE (reference sequence). The CDR3 runs 17 residues. The CDR3 DNA is TGTGCCAGCAGCGGTTGGGGGGGGGAAAGCTCCTACAATGAGCAGTTCTTC. This codes for CASSGWGGESSYNEQFF.

The CDR3 DNA sequence: TGTGCCAGCAGTGCGGGACTAGATACGCAGTATTTT. It yields the protein CASSAGLDTQYF. The chain employs TRBV2 and TRBJ2-3, with D possibly TRBD2 on 6 matching bases. The CDR3 totals 12 residues. The ends were cut back, 4 bases at V and 5 bases at J, with 7 bases in the middle. Germline values: CDR1 SNHLY, CDR2 FYNNEI.

This sequence joins TRBV4-1 and TRBJ2-7; TRBD1 agrees at 8 bases. Germline V gives CDR1 MGHRA, CDR2 YSYEKL. The trim removed 3 bases at V and 6 bases at J, leaving 13 bases unmatched. The CDR3 sequence is 16 residues long. CDR3 sequence: CASSHAPTGGSGEQYF. Here the CDR3 DNA reads TGCGCCAGCAGCCATGCTCCCACAGGGGGTTCTGGCGAGCAGTACTTC.

In its sample, this clone was seen a few times. The genes are TRBV2 and TRBJ2-1, with 7 positions matching TRBD1. The germline V gene has CDR1 SNHLY and CDR2 FYNNEI. With V trimmed by 4 bases and J by 6 bases, 6 bases remained unmatched. The CDR3 totals 14 residues. For the CDR3, the DNA is TGTGCCAGCAGTGTTGACAGGGTGATCAATGAGCAGTTCTTC. Encoded protein: CASSVDRVINEQFF.

The rearrangement uses TRBV7-3 and TRBJ1-5, with 7 bases aligning to TRBD1. The CDR3 is 19 residues long. The germline gives CDR1 SGHTA, CDR2 FQGTGA. Losses at the gene ends were 2 bases for V and 0 bases for J; bases not matched to a gene: 13. CDR3 sequence: CASSLPCGDREYSNQPQHF. The CDR3 DNA sequence: TGTGCCAGCAGCTTACCGTGCGGGGACAGAGAATATAGCAATCAGCCCCAGCATTTT.

The chain uses TRBV7-8 and TRBJ1-6; D possibly corresponds to TRBD1 (5 bases). The germline CDR1 and CDR2 sequences are SGHVS and FQNEAQ. This CDR3 contains 17 residues. V was clipped by 5 bases and J by 8 bases, with 22 bases between them. The CDR3 sequence: CASSTPWGGVEDSPLHF. CDR3 DNA: TGTGCCAGCAGCACCCCTTGGGGGGGGGTGGAAGATTCACCCCTCCACTTT.

In this sample, this clone turned up once. V is TRBV19 and J is TRBJ1-1; TRBD1 matches at 7 bases. J was trimmed by 1 base and V by 6 bases; bases with no gene match: 11. This CDR3 has 16 residues. Germline V lookup: CDR1 LNHDA, CDR2 SQIVND (reference sequence). The CDR3 region has the DNA TGTGCCAGTAGCCAACCCTGGGGACAGTGGAACACTGAAGCTTTCTTT. Its protein product is CASSQPWGQWNTEAFF.

This chain joins TRBV4-1 and TRBJ2-1; 8 bases map to TRBD2. The CDR3 has 15 amino acids. The junction had 8 bases not matched to a gene; V was cut back by 2 bases and J by 8 bases. Germline V gene sequence: CDR1 MGHRA, CDR2 YSYEKL. CDR3 coding DNA: TGCGCCAGCAGCCAACTCGGGGGGGCCTCGGATGAGCAGTTCTTC. Its translation: CASSQLGGASDEQFF.

The chain combines TRBV18 with TRBJ1-2; D might be TRBD1 (5 bases). Trimming removed 4 bases at V and 4 bases at J, with 10 bases between. CDR3 size: 13 residues. CDR1 KGHSH and CDR2 LQKENI come from the germline V gene. CDR3 DNA: TGTGCCAGCTCACAGACGGGGGGCTATGGCTACACCTTC. Its translation is CASSQTGGYGYTF.

This clone was picked up a small number of times. The CDR3 sequence is CASSLNGFGTGDGYTF. In DNA form, the CDR3 reads TGTGCCAGCAGCTTGAACGGGTTTGGGACAGGGGATGGCTACACCTTC. The chain combines TRBV13 with TRBJ1-2; 10 nucleotides align to TRBD1. The trim removed 3 bases at V and 6 bases at J, leaving 10 bases unmatched. CDR1 and CDR2 (germline): PRHDT, FYEKMQ (reference sequence). This CDR3 is built from 16 residues. Full variable domain (missing parts from reference TRBV13 and TRBJ1-2): AAGVIQSPRHLIKEKRETATLKCYPIPRHDTVYWYQQGPGQDPQFLISFYEKMQSDKGSIPDRFSAQQFSDYHSELNMSSLELGDSALYFCASSLNGFGTGDGYTFGSGTRLTVV.

The J gene is TRBJ1-5, the V gene TRBV2; D uncertain. V gave up 5 bases and J gave up 4 bases, with 9 bases separating them. The CDR3 sequence is 13 residues long. Germline-derived CDR1 and CDR2 are SNHLY and FYNNEI. The CDR3 nucleotides read TGTGCCAGCAGTCGGGATTTTAATCAGCCCCAGCATTTT. Amino acid sequence: CASSRDFNQPQHF.

Only a few counts were recorded for this clone. This chain joins TRBV6-1 and TRBJ1-1; TRBD1 is a possible D gene (5 bases). The germline V gene encodes CDR1 MNHNS and CDR2 SASEGT. Trimming pared 6 bases from V and 6 bases from J, leaving 8 bases between. CDR3 size: 11 residues. The CDR3 reads CASRGVAEAFF. The CDR3 nucleotides read TGTGCCAGCAGAGGGGTAGCTGAAGCTTTCTTT.

The chain employs TRBV7-9 and TRBJ2-2; D may be TRBD1 (6 bases). This CDR3 spans 14 amino acids. Germline V gene sequence: CDR1 SEHNR, CDR2 FQNEAQ (reference sequence). V lost 5 bases, J lost 1 base, and 8 bases lay in between. The CDR3 DNA follows: TGTGCCAGCAGCGAGGGACAGAACACCGGGGAGCTGTTTTTT. Translating it yields CASSEGQNTGELFF.

The V call is TRBV13, the J call TRBJ1-6, with 9 bases that match TRBD1. Trimming at V came to 2 bases and at J to 7 bases, leaving 3 bases not matched to a gene. The CDR3 covers 15 residues. The V gene's germline CDR1 is PRHDT and CDR2 FYEKMQ (reference sequence). CDR3 bases: TGTGCCAGCAGCTTACGGGACAGGGTAAATTCACCCCTCCACTTT. It translates to CASSLRDRVNSPLHF.

The chain joins TRBV28 to TRBJ1-2, with unresolved D. The CDR3 consists of 16 residues. From germline, CDR1 is MDHEN and CDR2 SYDVKM. V dropped 3 bases and J dropped 2 bases, with 16 bases sitting between them. The CDR3 loop reads CASSLEAWWANYGYTF. CDR3 nucleotides: TGTGCCAGCAGTTTGGAAGCATGGTGGGCAAACTATGGCTACACCTTC.

The rearrangement links TRBV6-6 to TRBJ1-1, with D hard to call. This CDR3 spans 12 amino acids. Germline lookup yields CDR1 MNHNY and CDR2 SVGAGI (reference sequence). Trimming stripped 8 bases from V and 8 bases from J, with 15 bases between. Here the CDR3 DNA reads TGTGCCAGCGGTGGGGTAGGAGGCGAAGCTTTCTTT. Its protein is CASGGVGGEAFF.

The chain couples TRBV7-2 to TRBJ2-7; 8 bases line up with TRBD1. CDR3 length: 15 residues. Unmatched junction bases numbered 11, after V lost 4 bases and J lost 6 bases. Germline V CDR1 and CDR2: SGHTA, FQGNSA. The CDR3 region has the DNA TGTGCCAGCAGCTCACCTTGGACAGGGTTCGGCGAGCAGTACTTC. It codes for CASSSPWTGFGEQYF.

The V and J genes are TRBV30 and TRBJ1-4; 8 bases line up with TRBD1. With V trimmed by 3 bases and J by 4 bases, 13 bases remained unmatched. Germline V gene data show CDR1 as GTSNPN and CDR2 as SVGIG (reference sequence). The CDR3 covers 17 residues. The CDR3 DNA is TGTGCCTGGAGCGCTTACGGAACAGGGGGATTTAATGAAAAACTGTTTTTT. Translated, it gives CAWSAYGTGGFNEKLFF.

The V call is TRBV2, the J call TRBJ2-7; D not resolved. V lost 3 bases and J lost 1, with 13 bases in between. This CDR3 spans 15 amino acids. Germline-derived CDR1 and CDR2 are SNHLY and FYNNEI. CDR3 nucleotide sequence: TGTGCCAGCAGTGACGTTGAACGAGGATCCTACGAGCAGTACTTC. This sequence encodes CASSDVERGSYEQYF. The full variable domain, completed using reference TRBV2 and TRBJ2-7, is EPEVTQTPSHQVTQMGQEVILRCVPISNHLYFYWYRQILGQKVEFLVSFYNNEISEKSEIFDDQFSVERPDGSNFTLKIRSTKLEDSAMYFCASSDVERGSYEQYFGPGTRLTVT.

This chain joins TRBV27 and TRBJ2-2, with 9 bases lining up with TRBD2. CDR3 length equals 17 residues. The ends lost 2 bases at V and 5 bases at J; junction bases unmatched: 9. The germline V gene encodes CDR1 MNHEY and CDR2 SMNVEV (reference sequence). For the CDR3, the DNA is TGTGCCAGCAGTTTAGGGGCGGGGGGGGTCTTAACCGGGGAGCTGTTTTTT. As protein: CASSLGAGGVLTGELFF.

The chain has TRBV7-9 and TRBJ1-2, with 11 bases identical to TRBD1. Germline V gene lookup returns CDR1 SEHNR and CDR2 FQNEAQ (reference sequence). The CDR3 has 13 amino acids. V dropped 4 bases and J dropped 8; count of bases not matched to a gene: 3. CDR3 sequence (DNA): TGTGCCAGCAGCTGGGACAGGGGGGGCGGCTACACCTTC. Residues: CASSWDRGGGYTF.

The chain has TRBV7-3 and TRBJ1-1; 8 bases line up with TRBD1. Germline V gene data show CDR1 as SGHTA and CDR2 as FQGTGA. Trimming cost V 1 base and J 5 bases; bases outside gene matches: 6. CDR3 length equals 15 residues. CDR3 sequence (DNA): TGTGCCAGCAGCTTAATCAGGGGGCGAAATACTGAAGCTTTCTTT. Translated: CASSLIRGRNTEAFF.

This chain connects TRBV28 to TRBJ2-2; D possibly corresponds to TRBD2 (6 bases). This CDR3 comprises 14 residues. Germline V gene lookup returns CDR1 MDHEN and CDR2 SYDVKM. V was shortened by 2 bases and J by 3 bases, with 7 bases between the two germline ends. This CDR3 is CASSLGGYTGELFF. DNA for the CDR3: TGTGCCAGCAGTTTAGGGGGGTACACCGGGGAGCTGTTTTTT.

The J gene is TRBJ2-1, the V gene TRBV5-4; D is possibly TRBD1 (5 bases). The germline V gene has CDR1 SGHNT and CDR2 YYREEE (reference sequence). The ends were cut back, 4 bases at V and 3 bases at J, with 8 bases in the middle. This CDR3 contains 13 residues. CDR3 nucleotides: TGTGCCAGCAGCCGAGACAGCTACAATGAGCAGTTCTTC. Translated, it gives CASSRDSYNEQFF.